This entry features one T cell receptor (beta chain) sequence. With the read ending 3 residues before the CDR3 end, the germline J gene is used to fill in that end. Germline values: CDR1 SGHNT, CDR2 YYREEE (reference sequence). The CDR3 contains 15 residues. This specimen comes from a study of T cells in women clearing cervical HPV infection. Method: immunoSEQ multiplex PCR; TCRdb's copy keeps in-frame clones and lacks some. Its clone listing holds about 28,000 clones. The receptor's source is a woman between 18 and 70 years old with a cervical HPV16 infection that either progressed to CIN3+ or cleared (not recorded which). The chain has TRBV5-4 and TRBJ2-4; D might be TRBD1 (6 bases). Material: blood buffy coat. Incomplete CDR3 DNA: TGTGCCAGCAGCTGGGGGCTGGGGACGATGGAAGGT. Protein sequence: CASSWGLGTMEG. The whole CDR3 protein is CASSWGLGTMEGQYF.